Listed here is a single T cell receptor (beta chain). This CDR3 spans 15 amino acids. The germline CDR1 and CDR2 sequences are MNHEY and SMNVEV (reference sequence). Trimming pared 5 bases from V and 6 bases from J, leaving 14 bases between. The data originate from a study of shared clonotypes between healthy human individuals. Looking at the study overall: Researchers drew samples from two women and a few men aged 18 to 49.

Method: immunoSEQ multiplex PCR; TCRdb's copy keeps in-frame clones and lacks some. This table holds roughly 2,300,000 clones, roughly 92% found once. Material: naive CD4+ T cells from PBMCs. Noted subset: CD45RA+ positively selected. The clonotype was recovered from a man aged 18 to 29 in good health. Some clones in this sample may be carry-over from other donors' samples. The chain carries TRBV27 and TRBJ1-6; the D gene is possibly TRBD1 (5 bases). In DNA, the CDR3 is TGTGCCAGCAGTCCCGGGACGGCTATTAATTCACCCCTCCACTTT. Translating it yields CASSPGTAINSPLHF.